Each of the 6 T cell receptor beta chains below was sequenced from the same sample in a study of read filtering for tumor transcriptome and immune sequencing. Molecular barcoded adaptors covering alpha/delta and beta/gamma chains were used on around 400 ng RNA. TCRdb passed the reads through MiXCR, listing each CDR3 protein once. This repertoire shows about 46,000 distinct CDR3 sequences, about 20% found once; its top ten account for less than 45%. Sequencing used a population of CD138-negative cells sorted from bone marrow. Receptors were obtained from a donor aged 40 or over with multiple myeloma.

Ten or more counts support this clonotype. The chain employs TRBV11-3 and TRBJ2-2; 11 bases fit TRBD2. Trimming took 4 bases from V and 3 from J; bases not matched to a gene: 7. The CDR3 contains 17 residues. CDR1 is SGHNT, CDR2 YENEEA, per germline. This CDR3 is CASSSSSGRSDTGELFF. For the CDR3, the DNA is TGTGCCAGCAGCTCGTCTAGCGGGAGGTCGGACACCGGGGAGCTGTTTTTT.

This clonotype was recorded many times. The chain uses TRBV6-5 and TRBJ2-3, with 12 bases that match TRBD1. The CDR3 sequence is 17 residues long. Germline V gene lookup returns CDR1 MNHEY and CDR2 SVGAGI. V shed 5 bases, J shed 11 bases, and the junction held 17 bases outside the gene matches. The CDR3 DNA is TGTGCCAGCAGTGGTCCCGGATGGGGACAGGGGGCTGGGGGGCAGTATTTT. The encoded protein is CASSGPGWGQGAGGQYF.

This clonotype has a handful of counts. In DNA, the CDR3 is TGCAGTGCTCGTTTCTCCGGGACAGGGGGGTCCAACGAGCAGTACTTC. Its protein product is CSARFSGTGGSNEQYF. The chain couples TRBV20-1 to TRBJ2-7; the match to TRBD1 covers 11 bases. CDR3 length: 16 residues. The V gene's germline CDR1 is DFQATT and CDR2 SNEGSKA (reference sequence). Trimming removed 5 bases from V and 5 bases from J; junction bases left unmatched: 14.

In its sample, this clonotype was seen many times. The V call is TRBV11-2, the J call TRBJ1-6; D gene uncertain. The germline V gene has CDR1 SGHAT and CDR2 FQNNGV. CDR3 size: 17 residues. The V end lost 3 bases, the J end lost 0 bases, and 12 bases lay between the germline ends. CDR3 protein: CASSLAGKSSYNSPLHF. CDR3 bases: TGTGCCAGCAGCTTGGCAGGAAAAAGCTCCTATAATTCACCCCTCCACTTT. Together with reference TRBV11-2 and TRBJ1-6, the CDR3 gives the full variable domain: EAGVAQSPRYKIIEKRQSVAFWCNPISGHATLYWYQQILGQGPKLLIQFQNNGVVDDSQLPKDRFSAERLKGVDSTLKIQPAKLEDSAVYLCASSLAGKSSYNSPLHFGNGTRLTVT.

This chain joins TRBV2 and TRBJ2-7; a possible D gene is TRBD1 (5 bases). The germline gives CDR1 SNHLY, CDR2 FYNNEI. CDR3 length: 14 amino acids. Trimming took off 3 bases at V and 1 base at J, with 10 bases between the two ends. CDR3 region: CASSDGAGSYEQYF. As DNA, the CDR3 is TGTGCCAGCAGTGATGGGGCAGGGTCCTACGAGCAGTACTTC. The complete variable domain, with remaining parts taken from reference TRBV2 and TRBJ2-7, reads EPEVTQTPSHQVTQMGQEVILRCVPISNHLYFYWYRQILGQKVEFLVSFYNNEISEKSEIFDDQFSVERPDGSNFTLKIRSTKLEDSAMYFCASSDGAGSYEQYFGPGTRLTVT.

This clonotype was seen more than once but under ten times. J is TRBJ2-1 and V is TRBV12-3 or TRBV12-4; D is perhaps TRBD1 or TRBD2 (6 bases each). V dropped 4 bases and J dropped 4 bases, with 14 bases sitting between them. This CDR3 has 15 residues. In nucleotides, the CDR3 is TGTGCCAGCAGTTCGGGGGTAGGGGGTTACAATGAGCAGTTCTTC. This sequence encodes CASSSGVGGYNEQFF.